The 26 T cell receptor beta chains listed next were all sequenced from one sample in a study of OX40 agonist ivuxolimab in advanced cancers. Only in-frame clones appear in the TCRdb table, and some are missing; sequencing was by immunoSEQ multiplex PCR. The table has about 24,000 clones, approximately 91% seen once; the top ten hold 49%. This sample comprised CD4+ or CD8+ T cells sorted from blood, obtained in a trial of the OX40 agonist ivuxolimab. Every receptor here comes from an adult with an advanced solid tumor such as melanoma, head and neck, liver or kidney cancer.

This clone has just one count. The rearrangement uses TRBV27 and TRBJ1-5; TRBD1 agrees at 8 bases. CDR3 length equals 16 residues. J was trimmed by 7 bases and V by 5 bases; bases with no gene match: 13. Germline V CDR1 and CDR2: MNHEY, SMNVEV (reference sequence). CDR3 DNA sequence: TGTGCCAGCAGTCCCCTCGGACAGGGAACGGGACAGCCCCAGCATTTT. Amino acids: CASSPLGQGTGQPQHF.

This clone was picked up a small number of times. The chain combines TRBV7-8 with TRBJ2-3, with D perhaps TRBD2 (6 bases). Deletions cut 0 bases from V and 0 bases from J, with 10 bases between. The CDR3 totals 16 residues. Germline values: CDR1 SGHVS, CDR2 FQNEAQ. CDR3 sequence (DNA): TGTGCCAGCAGCTTAGCGGAGGGGTACAGCACAGATACGCAGTATTTT. Protein: CASSLAEGYSTDTQYF.

This clone was seen a few times. The rearrangement uses TRBV7-6 and TRBJ2-7; D might be TRBD2 (5 bases). Between the trimmed V and J ends, which lost 0 bases and 0 bases, there was a span of 9 bases. The germline gives CDR1 SGHVS, CDR2 FNYEAQ. The CDR3 covers 15 residues. The CDR3 loop is CASSLASDSSYEQYF. In nucleotides, the CDR3 is TGTGCCAGCAGCTTAGCTAGCGATAGCTCCTACGAGCAGTACTTC.

This sequence joins TRBV5-1 and TRBJ2-3; D might be TRBD1 (6 bases). Germline loops: CDR1 SGHRS, CDR2 YFSETQ. The CDR3 has 14 residues. V was trimmed by 1 base and J by 4 bases, leaving 10 bases between them. CDR3 amino acids: CASSLPGDPDTQYF. DNA of the CDR3: TGCGCCAGCAGCTTGCCAGGGGACCCAGATACGCAGTATTTT.

A single count supports this clone. This chain links TRBV7-3 with TRBJ1-2; D remains ambiguous. Trimming pared 1 base from V and 6 bases from J, leaving 9 bases between. CDR1 is SGHTA, CDR2 FQGTGA, per germline. The CDR3 has 13 amino acids. CDR3 region: CASSLSPRDGYTF. As DNA, the CDR3 is TGTGCCAGCAGCTTAAGTCCTCGGGATGGCTACACCTTC.

The rearrangement uses TRBV29-1 and TRBJ2-1, with TRBD1 identical over 10 bases. The CDR3 sequence is 12 residues long. CDR1 is SQVTM, CDR2 ANQGSEA, per germline. The V segment lost 5 bases and the J segment 7 bases; nucleotides outside the gene matches: 2. The CDR3 DNA reads as TGCAGCGTTAAGGACAGGGGGAATGAGCAGTTCTTC. Amino acids: CSVKDRGNEQFF.

The chain carries TRBV7-9 and TRBJ2-7; 8 positions agree with TRBD1. The CDR3 sequence is 15 residues long. Germline assignment: CDR1 SEHNR and CDR2 FQNEAQ (reference sequence). Trimming took 5 bases from V and 1 from J; bases not matched to a gene: 7. The CDR3 DNA follows: TGTGCCAGCAGCCGACCCCAGGGGGCGTCCTACGAGCAGTACTTC. It yields the protein CASSRPQGASYEQYF. Supplemented by reference TRBV7-9 and TRBJ2-7, the full variable domain reads DTGVSQNPRHKITKRGQNVTFRCDPISEHNRLYWYRQTLGQGPEFLTYFQNEAQLEKSRLLSDRFSAERPKGSFSTLEIQRTEQGDSAMYLCASSRPQGASYEQYFGPGTRLTVT.

This sequence joins TRBV11-2 and TRBJ2-6; D call uncertain. Germline values: CDR1 SGHAT, CDR2 FQNNGV. This CDR3 is built from 14 residues. Trimming removed 4 bases from V and 2 bases from J, with 6 bases in between. The CDR3 region is CASSSSPGANVLTF. The CDR3 DNA reads TGTGCCAGCAGCTCCTCTCCTGGGGCCAACGTCCTGACTTTC.

The gene calls are TRBV15 and TRBJ2-7; 11 bases align to TRBD1. Looked up from germline, CDR1 is LNHNV and CDR2 is YYDKDF (reference sequence). Trimming removed 5 bases from V and 4 bases from J; junction bases left unmatched: 4. There are 14 residues in the CDR3. DNA of the CDR3: TGTGCCACCAGCGGGGACAGGGGGTCGTACGAGCAGTACTTC. Translation: CATSGDRGSYEQYF.

The chain carries TRBV19 and TRBJ1-4, with no clear D. CDR1 is LNHDA, CDR2 SQIVND, per germline (reference sequence). The CDR3 is 15 residues long. V lost 4 bases and J 0 bases, leaving 9 bases between the germline ends. The CDR3 loop is CASSNLSATNEKLFF. The DNA of the CDR3 is TGTGCCAGTAGTAACCTCAGTGCAACTAATGAAAAACTGTTTTTT.

This chain joins TRBV7-6 and TRBJ2-5; D is unresolved. Germline V gives CDR1 SGHVS, CDR2 FNYEAQ. This CDR3 is 13 amino acids long. V was cut by 1 base and J by 4 bases, with 7 bases left in between. CDR3 nucleotide sequence: TGTGCCAGCAGCTTAGTGGAGCTAGAGACCCAGTACTTC. It yields the protein CASSLVELETQYF.

This clone appeared a few times. The V gene is TRBV29-1, the J gene TRBJ1-1; perhaps TRBD1 as D (5 bases). CDR3 length: 11 amino acids. The germline V gene has CDR1 SQVTM and CDR2 ANQGSEA. Trimming left V 6 bases short and J 3 bases short, with 8 bases between. For the CDR3, the DNA is TGCAGCGTGCGGGGGGACACTGAAGCTTTCTTT. This codes for CSVRGDTEAFF.

The chain uses TRBV29-1 and TRBJ2-7; D gene unclear. V dropped 0 bases and J dropped 4 bases, with 4 bases sitting between them. The length of the CDR3 is 11 residues. The germline CDR1 and CDR2 sequences are SQVTM and ANQGSEA. CDR3 coding DNA: TGCAGCGTTGAAGATATGTACGAGCAGTACTTC. Translating gives CSVEDMYEQYF.

The chain joins TRBV11-3 to TRBJ2-4; either TRBD1 or TRBD2 may supply D (5 bases each). Germline V CDR1 and CDR2: SGHNT, YENEEA. Trimming left V 5 bases short and J 0 bases short, with 23 bases between. This CDR3 is built from 19 residues. The CDR3 spells CASSPGTPGGFIAKNIQYF. The CDR3 region has the DNA TGTGCCAGCAGCCCAGGGACCCCTGGCGGATTCATAGCCAAAAACATTCAGTACTTC.

The CDR3 DNA sequence: TGTGCCAGCAGCTTAGACCGGGGGTACGAGACCCAGTACTTC. Amino acids: CASSLDRGYETQYF. The chain links TRBV11-1 to TRBJ2-5, with a tentative D call TRBD2 (6 bases). This CDR3 contains 14 residues. V was shortened by 1 base and J by 5 bases, with 11 bases between the two germline ends. Germline V gene lookup returns CDR1 SGHAT and CDR2 FQDESV (reference sequence).

This clone was picked up a small number of times. V gene TRBV20-1 combines with J gene TRBJ1-2, with D hard to call. V gave up 6 bases and J gave up 4 bases, with 3 bases separating them. Germline CDR1 reads DFQATT; CDR2 reads SNEGSKA (reference sequence). The CDR3 has 9 amino acids. The CDR3 bases are TGCAGTGCGCTCTATGGCTACACCTTC. Translation gives CSALYGYTF.

V and J are TRBV9 and TRBJ2-1; TRBD1 matches at 10 bases. CDR3 length: 14 amino acids. V trimming: 5 bases; J trimming: 9 bases; junction bases outside the gene matches: 8. Germline loops: CDR1 SGDLS, CDR2 YYNGEE. The CDR3 nucleotides are TGTGCCAGCAGTTTTCGGGGACAGGGGTTTGAGCAGTTCTTC. This gives the protein CASSFRGQGFEQFF.

The CDR3 here is CASRPGTGVNYGYTF. CDR3 in DNA: TGTGCCAGCAGACCCGGGACAGGGGTTAACTATGGCTACACCTTC. The rearrangement joins TRBV6-5 to TRBJ1-2; 10 nucleotides agree with TRBD1. Germline V gene sequence: CDR1 MNHEY, CDR2 SVGAGI. The trim removed 6 bases at V and 1 base at J, leaving 5 bases unmatched. The length of the CDR3 is 15 residues.

This chain joins TRBV9 and TRBJ2-7; 8 nucleotides line up with TRBD1. Germline trimming cut 0 bases from V and 4 bases from J; bases unmatched to any gene: 12. This CDR3 spans 17 amino acids. Germline V lookup: CDR1 SGDLS, CDR2 YYNGEE. The CDR3 coding sequence is TGTGCCAGCAGCGTAGAGTCAGGGGGCGCTTCAATTTACGAGCAGTACTTC. This translates into CASSVESGGASIYEQYF.

This clone has just one count. V is TRBV9 and J is TRBJ2-7, with 7 bases lining up with TRBD1. The CDR3 contains 14 residues. Trimming removed 4 bases from V and 3 bases from J; junction bases left unmatched: 7. Germline CDR1 reads SGDLS; CDR2 reads YYNGEE. The CDR3 is CASSLNRDSYEQYF. The CDR3, as DNA: TGTGCCAGCAGCCTAAATCGGGACAGCTACGAGCAGTACTTC.

The genes are TRBV11-2 and TRBJ2-3; TRBD2 matches at 7 bases. J gave up 1 base and V 5 bases, and 9 bases lay outside the gene matches. The CDR3 spans 16 residues. From germline, CDR1 is SGHAT and CDR2 FQNNGV. The CDR3 nucleotides are TGTGCCAGCAGCATGGGGAAGGGGAGGGGCACAGATACGCAGTATTTT. Translation gives CASSMGKGRGTDTQYF.

The V gene is TRBV5-1, the J gene TRBJ2-1; D may correspond to TRBD1 or TRBD2 (5 bases each). Deletions cut 0 bases from V and 10 bases from J, with 11 bases between. Per germline, CDR1 SGHRS and CDR2 YFSETQ. The length of the CDR3 is 13 residues. This CDR3 is CASSLADGAEQFF. The CDR3 DNA sequence: TGCGCCAGCAGCTTGGCAGACGGGGCGGAGCAGTTCTTC.

The chain joins TRBV5-6 to TRBJ2-5, with 14 bases fitting TRBD2. Germline-derived CDR1 and CDR2 are SGHDT and YYEEEE. Unmatched junction bases numbered 3, after V lost 4 bases and J lost 1 base. This CDR3 spans 16 amino acids. The CDR3 loop is CASSLGLAGGQETQYF. In DNA form, the CDR3 reads TGTGCCAGCAGCCTCGGACTAGCGGGGGGCCAAGAGACCCAGTACTTC.

J is TRBJ2-1 and V is TRBV7-8; D gene unclear. The CDR3 is 13 residues long. With 1 base removed from V and 15 bases from J, the gap between germline ends came to 16 bases. Germline-derived CDR1 and CDR2 are SGHVS and FQNEAQ. This CDR3 is CASSLGVSPVLFF. The DNA of the CDR3 is TGTGCCAGCAGCTTAGGGGTTAGCCCAGTTCTGTTCTTC. The whole variable domain, filled in from reference TRBV7-8 and TRBJ2-1, reads GAGVSQSPRYKVAKRGQDVALRCDPISGHVSLFWYQQALGQGPEFLTYFQNEAQLDKSGLPSDRFFAERPEGSVSTLKIQRTQQEDSAVYLCASSLGVSPVLFFGPGTRLTVL.

This sequence joins TRBV29-1 and TRBJ2-7; TRBD2 agrees at 10 bases. This CDR3 has 15 residues. V was clipped by 4 bases and J by 0 bases; unmatched bases: 6. Germline-derived CDR1 and CDR2 are SQVTM and ANQGSEA. The DNA of the CDR3 is TGCAGCGTTGGTGGGACTAGCGATAGCTCCTACGAGCAGTACTTC. Translated, it gives CSVGGTSDSSYEQYF.

V gene TRBV5-1 combines with J gene TRBJ2-7; a weak D match, TRBD2 (6 bases). The germline CDR1 and CDR2 sequences are SGHRS and YFSETQ. The V end was cut by 4 bases, the J end by 3 bases, with 17 bases between. CDR3 length equals 15 residues. Written as DNA, the CDR3 is TGCGCCAGCAGCCCTGGGGGGTCTCTTAACTACGAGCAGTACTTC. Translated: CASSPGGSLNYEQYF.